The 16 T cell receptor beta chains reported below all come from one sample, sequenced in a study of shared clonotypes between healthy human individuals. Assay: immunoSEQ multiplex PCR; the TCRdb copy retains only in-frame clones and omits some. The profile shows 2,100,000 or so clones, under 97% of them singletons. The source material was naive CD4+ T cells sorted from blood. The subset is: CD45RA+ positively selected. The receptors stem from a man younger than 35 in good health.

The chain joins TRBV29-1 to TRBJ1-1; the D gene is possibly TRBD1 (5 bases). The CDR3 contains 14 residues. Germline CDR1 reads SQVTM; CDR2 reads ANQGSEA. The ends were cut back, 2 bases at V and 3 bases at J, with 13 bases in the middle. The CDR3 is CSVELRGSYTEAFF. The CDR3 DNA reads TGCAGCGTTGAACTGAGGGGCTCGTACACTGAAGCTTTCTTT.

The chain joins TRBV15 to TRBJ2-2, with 9 bases fitting TRBD1. The germline V gene encodes CDR1 LNHNV and CDR2 YYDKDF (reference sequence). The CDR3 contains 17 residues. Unmatched junction bases numbered 9, after V lost 1 base and J lost 6 bases. CDR3 bases: TGTGCCACCAGCAGAGTAGGTGTGAACAGGGGGCCCGGGGAGCTGTTTTTT. Protein sequence: CATSRVGVNRGPGELFF.

As concerns this clone: Other DNA sequences of this sample code for an identical CDR3. This chain links TRBV6-5 with TRBJ2-3; D is uncertain. The CDR3 consists of 12 residues. CDR1 and CDR2 (germline): MNHEY, SVGAGI. V was cut by 6 bases and J by 0 bases, with 4 bases left in between. CDR3 coding DNA: TGTGCCAGCAGAAGTAGCACAGATACGCAGTATTTT. Translated, it gives CASRSSTDTQYF.

V is TRBV15 and J is TRBJ2-3, with D perhaps matching TRBD2 (6 bases). Trimming removed 4 bases from V and 8 bases from J, with 16 bases in between. This CDR3 has 14 residues. CDR1 and CDR2 from the germline V gene are LNHNV and YYDKDF (reference sequence). CDR3 bases: TGTGCCACCAGCATTAGCGGACCCTTCGGTACGCAGTATTTT. Translating gives CATSISGPFGTQYF.

The chain joins TRBV19 to TRBJ1-2; the D is unclear. This CDR3 region has 14 residues. Germline loops: CDR1 LNHDA, CDR2 SQIVND (reference sequence). Trimming shortened V by 6 bases and J by 8 bases, and 19 bases separated the two germline ends. The CDR3 DNA reads TGTGCCAGTAGCCCCGGAATATCCGCATCGGGCTACACCTTC. Translating it yields CASSPGISASGYTF.

This clone was seen once. The gene calls are TRBV19 and TRBJ2-1; TRBD2 might be the D (6 bases). The ends were cut back, 5 bases at V and 0 bases at J, with 20 bases in the middle. CDR1 and CDR2 from the germline V gene are LNHDA and SQIVND (reference sequence). The CDR3 extends over 18 amino acids. CDR3 sequence (DNA): TGTGCCAGTAGTTGGCGGCAGATAGCGGTAAGCTCCTACAATGAGCAGTTCTTC. Translating it yields CASSWRQIAVSSYNEQFF.

The gene calls are TRBV11-2 and TRBJ2-7; TRBD1 matches 9 bases. The V and J ends lost 5 bases and 11 bases, in that order; junction bases with no gene match: 10. This CDR3 has 13 amino acids. Germline V gene data show CDR1 as SGHAT and CDR2 as FQNNGV. Here the CDR3 reads CASSTGTGWMEYF. In DNA form, the CDR3 reads TGTGCCAGCAGCACCGGGACAGGGTGGATGGAGTACTTC.

The chain uses TRBV2 and TRBJ2-3; 10 nucleotides line up with TRBD1. CDR3 length: 16 residues. Germline V gene lookup returns CDR1 SNHLY and CDR2 FYNNEI. With 7 bases clipped from V and 2 bases from J, the junction kept 9 bases outside the gene matches. The DNA for the CDR3 is TGTGCCAGCAACCCGAGGGGACAGGGGAACACAGATACGCAGTATTTT. This sequence encodes CASNPRGQGNTDTQYF.

This clone was seen a single time. The chain is built from TRBV6-6 and TRBJ1-3; no reliable D call. Trimming took 3 bases from V and 0 from J, leaving 12 bases between them. This CDR3 comprises 16 residues. CDR1 MNHNY and CDR2 SVGAGI come from the germline V gene (reference sequence). The CDR3 DNA reads TGTGCCAGCAGTTATCGCCCGGCGTCCTCTGGAAACACCATATATTTT. This codes for CASSYRPASSGNTIYF.

This sequence joins TRBV25-1 and TRBJ1-4; 10 positions agree with TRBD1. This CDR3 is 14 amino acids long. CDR1 MGHDK and CDR2 SYGVNS come from the germline V gene. V shed 1 base and J 10 bases; nucleotides not matched to a gene: 3. CDR3 coding DNA: TGTGCCAGCAGTGAATCCTGGGACAGGGGAAAACTGTTTTTT. Protein sequence: CASSESWDRGKLFF.

This chain joins TRBV29-1 and TRBJ2-2; 10 bases fit TRBD2. V was clipped by 1 base and J by 4 bases; unmatched bases: 6. The CDR3 spans 16 residues. Germline CDR1 SQVTM, CDR2 ANQGSEA. CDR3 nucleotide sequence: TGCAGCGTTGAAGGGGGCCTAGCGGGGGCCACCGGGGAGCTGTTTTTT. Protein sequence: CSVEGGLAGATGELFF.

This rearrangement joins TRBV6-6 to TRBJ1-6; D unresolved. CDR1 and CDR2 (germline): MNHNY, SVGAGI (reference sequence). Trimming removed 8 bases from V and 5 bases from J, with 16 bases in between. The CDR3 extends over 15 amino acids. CDR3 protein: CASVQLRENNSPLHF. The CDR3 nucleotides read TGTGCCAGCGTCCAGCTCCGGGAGAATAATTCACCCCTCCACTTT.

V usage is TRBV11-2 and J usage is TRBJ1-6; TRBD1 agrees at 8 bases. The V and J ends lost 5 bases and 8 bases, in that order; junction bases with no gene match: 8. Germline V CDR1 and CDR2: SGHAT, FQNNGV. The CDR3 consists of 15 residues. CDR3: CASSPEDREYSPLHF. The CDR3 nucleotides read TGTGCCAGCAGCCCAGAGGACAGGGAATATTCACCCCTCCACTTT. Full variable domain (missing parts from reference TRBV11-2 and TRBJ1-6): EAGVAQSPRYKIIEKRQSVAFWCNPISGHATLYWYQQILGQGPKLLIQFQNNGVVDDSQLPKDRFSAERLKGVDSTLKIQPAKLEDSAVYLCASSPEDREYSPLHFGNGTRLTVT.

This chain uses TRBV5-4 with TRBJ2-1, with D possibly being TRBD2 (5 bases). Germline CDR1 is SGHNT and CDR2 is YYREEE (reference sequence). This CDR3 has 14 residues. Trimming took 4 bases from V and 6 from J, leaving 14 bases between them. CDR3 nucleotide sequence: TGTGCCAGCAGCGGAGGCGGTAGCCTCAATGAGCAGTTCTTC. Translation: CASSGGGSLNEQFF.

This clone was seen a single time. This chain joins TRBV6-1 and TRBJ1-4; D not certain. The germline V gene encodes CDR1 MNHNS and CDR2 SASEGT. Trimming stripped 7 bases from V and 3 bases from J, with 15 bases between. The CDR3 covers 15 residues. The CDR3 is CASTADVKPNEKLFF. The CDR3 DNA is TGTGCCAGCACGGCAGATGTCAAACCTAATGAAAAACTGTTTTTT.

Concerning this clone: A read error may account for a junction end that differs from germline. This chain uses TRBV30 with TRBJ2-7; the D gene is possibly TRBD2 (5 bases). Germline CDR1 GTSNPN, CDR2 SVGIG (reference sequence). The CDR3 extends over 12 amino acids. The CDR3 coding sequence is TGTACCTGGAGGATGGGCAGCTACGAGCAGTACTTC. The encoded protein is CTWRMGSYEQYF. Complete variable domain (other parts from reference TRBV30 and TRBJ2-7): SQTIHQWPATLVQPVGSPLSLECTVEGTSNPNLYWYRQAAGRGLQLLFYSVGIGQISSEVPQNLSASRPQDRQFILSSKKLLLSDSGFYLCTWRMGSYEQYFGPGTRLTVT.